These 5 T cell receptor beta chains were sequenced from one sample in a study of blood T cell repertoires in COVID-19. Sequenced by immunoSEQ multiplex PCR; TCRdb stores in-frame clones only, minus some. The sample holds under 120,000 clones; 75% to 90% are singletons and the top ten take about 34%. The sequenced material came from peripheral blood. The receptors were gathered from a woman older than 75 with acute or convalescent COVID-19.

The V gene is TRBV6-5, the J gene TRBJ2-7; D is perhaps TRBD1 (6 bases). This CDR3 comprises 14 residues. Germline V lookup: CDR1 MNHEY, CDR2 SVGAGI. The germline V and J ends were trimmed by 5 bases and 2 bases, with 13 bases remaining between them. The CDR3 DNA follows: TGTGCCAGCAGTCCATACACAGGGACCTACGAGCAGTACTTC. Its translation: CASSPYTGTYEQYF.

The J gene is TRBJ2-3, the V gene TRBV3-1 (or the pseudogene TRBV3-2); no reliable D call. Germline CDR1 LGHDT, CDR2 YNNKEL (reference sequence). This CDR3 has 13 residues. The ends were cut back, 2 bases at V and 5 bases at J, with 8 bases in the middle. The CDR3 DNA is TGTGCCAGCAGCCAATCGGTTCTAGATACGCAGTATTTT. Protein product: CASSQSVLDTQYF.

The chain's CDR3 is CAISSGTANNEQFF. The CDR3 DNA is TGTGCCATCAGTTCCGGGACAGCGAACAATGAGCAGTTCTTC. The rearrangement uses TRBV10-3 and TRBJ2-1; 7 bases align to TRBD1. Germline values: CDR1 ENHRY, CDR2 SYGVKD. Trimming at V came to 5 bases and at J to 5 bases, leaving 6 bases not matched to a gene. This CDR3 region has 14 residues.

The chain uses TRBV14 and TRBJ1-2, with D possibly matching TRBD1 (5 bases). The CDR3 runs 14 residues. Germline loops: CDR1 SGHDN, CDR2 FVKESK. Trimming stripped 0 bases from V and 4 bases from J, with 9 bases between. CDR3 residues: CASSQDQGIYGYTF. As DNA, the CDR3 is TGTGCCAGCAGCCAAGATCAGGGTATCTATGGCTACACCTTC.

This rearrangement joins TRBV5-6 to TRBJ1-2; 8 nucleotides agree with TRBD1. V was clipped by 2 bases and J by 3 bases; unmatched bases: 9. Germline V gene data show CDR1 as SGHDT and CDR2 as YYEEEE. This CDR3 is 16 amino acids long. The CDR3 region is CASSFRGAGGHYGYTF. CDR3 sequence (DNA): TGTGCCAGCAGCTTTCGGGGGGCAGGGGGCCACTATGGCTACACCTTC.